This T cell receptor (beta chain) was observed in a study of blood T cell repertoires in COVID-19. For the study at large: The United States, Italy and Spain supplied acute and convalescent COVID-19 samples. The cDNA or gDNA used as material had been derived from T cells, B-cell-depleted T cells, or PBMCs.

Original data processing: How many nucleated cells were present was estimated from reference gene primer amplification. Generated by immunoSEQ multiplex PCR, the TCRdb table keeps only in-frame clones and is missing some. Clone size and V and J calls were adopted from that table, with D and trimming inferred from the DNA. This table holds 250,000 to 300,000 clones, about 89% found once. The CDR3 is 13 residues long. The germline V gene encodes CDR1 MNHEY and CDR2 SVGAGI. Trimming at V came to 7 bases and at J to 5 bases, leaving 6 bases not matched to a gene. The chain uses TRBV6-5 and TRBJ1-2; 8 nucleotides agree with TRBD1. Sequencing input: peripheral blood. This sequence originates from a man aged 45-65 years with acute or convalescent COVID-19. The chain's CDR3 is CASNGQGGYGYTF. CDR3 DNA sequence: TGTGCCAGCAACGGACAGGGTGGTTATGGCTACACCTTC.